The 30 T cell receptor beta chains presented below share a single source sample, sequenced in a study of blood T cells in healthy people across ages. With a J-beta primer mix and a sample-barcoded 5' primer, a second PCR ran about 7 to 12 cycles. TCRdb reprocessed the 5' RACE reads with MiXCR, giving one entry per CDR3 protein. The sample shows about 1.6 million distinct CDR3 sequences, almost 35% of them seen only once. The specimen was blood. Receptors were obtained from a woman in her thirties in good health.

This clonotype was counted only a few times. J is TRBJ2-1 and V is TRBV12-3 or TRBV12-4; 8 bases are a match to TRBD2. Trimming cost V 7 bases and J 5 bases; bases outside gene matches: 13. The CDR3 loop spans 16 amino acids. CDR3 sequence (DNA): TGTGCCAGCACCACCCGGGGGGGCTCTACGAACAATGAGCAGTTCTTC. This translates into CASTTRGGSTNNEQFF.

This clonotype was detected a few times. The chain employs TRBV4-2 and TRBJ1-1; no clear D. This CDR3 region has 15 residues. CDR1 and CDR2 from the germline V gene are LGHNA and YNFKEQ. V lost 3 bases to trimming and J lost 4 bases, with 15 bases between them. CDR3 nucleotides: TGTGCCAGCAGCCACTCGATAGATACGAGCACTGAAGCTTTCTTT. Protein product: CASSHSIDTSTEAFF.

The sample holds a few counts of this clonotype. This chain links TRBV6-5 with TRBJ2-3; tentatively, D is TRBD1 (5 bases). The CDR3 covers 15 residues. Trimming took 6 bases from V and 10 from J, leaving 23 bases between them. CDR1 is MNHEY, CDR2 SVGAGI, per germline. The CDR3: CASSPDTSSMPAQYF. Here the CDR3 DNA reads TGTGCCAGCAGCCCGGACACCTCATCAATGCCCGCGCAGTATTTT.

The chain uses TRBV7-8 and TRBJ1-5; D ambiguous. Trimming took off 4 bases at V and 3 bases at J, with 13 bases between the two ends. The CDR3 is 15 residues long. Germline lookup yields CDR1 SGHVS and CDR2 FQNEAQ. The CDR3 region has the DNA TGTGCCAGCAGCTGGGAGGGCAGCCCCAATCAGCCCCAGCATTTT. Translating it yields CASSWEGSPNQPQHF.

The rearrangement links TRBV6-2 or TRBV6-3 to TRBJ2-3, with 8 bases that match TRBD2. J was trimmed by 6 bases and V by 0 bases; bases with no gene match: 11. Germline CDR1 and CDR2: MNHEY and SVGEGT. The CDR3 loop spans 17 amino acids. For the CDR3, the DNA is TGTGCCAGCAGTTACTCAACGGGAGGGCTTAGGTTGGATACGCAGTATTTT. It encodes CASSYSTGGLRLDTQYF.

V gene TRBV2 combines with J gene TRBJ1-5; TRBD1 might be the D (6 bases). The V end was cut by 8 bases, the J end by 1 base, with 15 bases between. From germline, CDR1 is SNHLY and CDR2 FYNNEI. This CDR3 has 15 amino acids. For the CDR3, the DNA is TGTGCCAGCCTCCGGGACACTTTAAGCAATCAGCCCCAGCATTTT. Its translation is CASLRDTLSNQPQHF.

The chain couples TRBV2 to TRBJ1-1; possible D gene TRBD1, 5 bases. Trimming removed 0 bases at V and 1 base at J, with 6 bases between. The CDR3 loop spans 14 amino acids. From germline, CDR1 is SNHLY and CDR2 FYNNEI. As DNA, the CDR3 is TGTGCCAGCAGTGAAGCGAGGGGGAACACTGAAGCTTTCTTT. Its translation is CASSEARGNTEAFF.

This chain links TRBV15 with TRBJ2-3; 7 nucleotides align to TRBD2. Germline-derived CDR1 and CDR2 are LNHNV and YYDKDF (reference sequence). The CDR3 runs 16 residues. V dropped 1 base and J dropped 2; count of bases not matched to a gene: 6. The CDR3 coding sequence is TGTGCCACCAGCAGAGTGCGGGGACTATCCACAGATACGCAGTATTTT. This sequence encodes CATSRVRGLSTDTQYF.

This clonotype was observed at least ten times. The CDR3 region is CASSDGTGYGYTF. The CDR3 bases are TGTGCCAGCAGTGACGGGACGGGATATGGCTACACCTTC. This sequence joins TRBV6-1 and TRBJ1-2; D might be TRBD1 (5 bases). CDR1 and CDR2 (germline): MNHNS, SASEGT. The CDR3 consists of 13 residues. Trimming took off 3 bases at V and 5 bases at J, with 10 bases between the two ends.

This sequence joins TRBV5-1 and TRBJ2-1; weak D call: TRBD2 (6 bases). The CDR3 consists of 15 residues. V shed 0 bases and J shed 5 bases, with 12 bases lying between them. Germline assignment: CDR1 SGHRS and CDR2 YFSETQ. CDR3 region: CASSLELANNNEQFF. CDR3 sequence (DNA): TGCGCCAGCAGCTTGGAACTAGCAAACAACAATGAGCAGTTCTTC. Together with reference TRBV5-1 and TRBJ2-1, the CDR3 gives the full variable domain: KAGVTQTPRYLIKTRGQQVTLSCSPISGHRSVSWYQQTPGQGLQFLFEYFSETQRNKGNFPGRFSGRQFSNSRSEMNVSTLELGDSALYLCASSLELANNNEQFFGPGTRLTVL.

There are a few counts of this clonotype. CDR3 DNA sequence: TGTGCCAGCAGTGGGCGGGGACGGATCACAGATACGCAGTATTTT. It codes for CASSGRGRITDTQYF. The V call is TRBV2, the J call TRBJ2-3; TRBD2 might be the D (6 bases). The CDR3 is made up of 15 amino acids. V lost 4 bases to trimming and J lost 2 bases, with 13 bases between them. Germline assignment: CDR1 SNHLY and CDR2 FYNNEI. The entire variable domain, with the rest obtained from reference TRBV2 and TRBJ2-3, is as follows: EPEVTQTPSHQVTQMGQEVILRCVPISNHLYFYWYRQILGQKVEFLVSFYNNEISEKSEIFDDQFSVERPDGSNFTLKIRSTKLEDSAMYFCASSGRGRITDTQYFGPGTRLTVL.

The V call is TRBV24-1, the J call TRBJ2-5; TRBD2 is a possible D gene (7 bases). The CDR3 covers 15 residues. Trimming removed 3 bases at V and 1 base at J, with 11 bases between. The germline V gene encodes CDR1 KGHDR and CDR2 SFDVKD. The CDR3 region is CATSDRGGGQETQYF. CDR3 DNA: TGTGCCACCAGTGATAGGGGGGGGGGCCAAGAGACCCAGTACTTC.

This clonotype has a handful of counts. The gene calls are TRBV5-1 and TRBJ1-1; D unresolved. Germline CDR1 reads SGHRS; CDR2 reads YFSETQ. V lost 0 bases and J 7 bases, leaving 7 bases between the germline ends. The CDR3 is made up of 12 amino acids. CDR3 residues: CASSLGQVEAFF. The CDR3 region has the DNA TGCGCCAGCAGCTTGGGCCAGGTTGAAGCTTTCTTT.

The chain is built from TRBV4-1 and TRBJ2-2, with a tentative D call TRBD2 (5 bases). This CDR3 comprises 12 residues. Germline V gene sequence: CDR1 MGHRA, CDR2 YSYEKL. The V end was cut by 11 bases, the J end by 8 bases, with 15 bases between. The CDR3 region is CASEGVVGELFF. DNA of the CDR3: TGCGCCTCCGAGGGCGTAGTTGGGGAGCTGTTTTTT.

This clonotype came up a few times. The chain is built from TRBV3-1 and TRBJ2-3; D call uncertain. CDR1 is LGHDT and CDR2 is YNNKEL in the germline V gene (reference sequence). Trimming stripped 3 bases from V and 2 bases from J, with 9 bases between. The CDR3 runs to 14 residues. This chain's CDR3 is CASSQARNTDTQYF. As DNA, the CDR3 is TGTGCCAGCAGCCAGGCAAGAAACACAGATACGCAGTATTTT.

This clonotype was detected many times. This chain joins TRBV7-9 and TRBJ2-7; 9 bases fit TRBD1. This CDR3 contains 15 residues. CDR1 is SEHNR, CDR2 FQNEAQ, per germline (reference sequence). V was clipped by 3 bases and J by 3 bases; unmatched bases: 6. The CDR3 bases are TGTGCCAGCAGCTTCCTGGGACAGGGAGACTACGAGCAGTACTTC. Translated: CASSFLGQGDYEQYF.

This clonotype was seen a handful of times. V gene TRBV6-5 combines with J gene TRBJ2-7; D may be TRBD1 or TRBD2 (5 bases each). V was pared by 6 bases and J by 3 bases, with 21 bases between. Germline CDR1 MNHEY, CDR2 SVGAGI. This CDR3 spans 16 amino acids. This CDR3 reads CASRDESGGPDYEQYF. For the CDR3, the DNA is TGTGCCAGCAGGGACGAGAGTGGGGGTCCGGACTACGAGCAGTACTTC.

This clonotype was detected many times. The chain recombines TRBV5-6 with TRBJ2-5; no definite D call. CDR3 size: 14 residues. CDR1 is SGHDT, CDR2 YYEEEE, per germline. Trimming pared 1 base from V and 5 bases from J, leaving 12 bases between. The CDR3 region has the DNA TGTGCCAGCAGCTTGCTGGGTTCGGAGGAGACCCAGTACTTC. Its protein is CASSLLGSEETQYF. The full variable domain, its missing parts supplied by reference TRBV5-6 and TRBJ2-5, is DAGVTQSPTHLIKTRGQQVTLRCSPKSGHDTVSWYQQALGQGPQFIFQYYEEEERQRGNFPDRFSGHQFPNYSSELNVNALLLGDSALYLCASSLLGSEETQYFGPGTRLLVL.

This chain connects TRBV29-1 to TRBJ2-7, with D tentatively TRBD1 (7 bases). The CDR3 contains 15 residues. The V end lost 8 bases, the J end lost 4 bases, and 24 bases lay between the germline ends. CDR1 is SQVTM, CDR2 ANQGSEA, per germline. The CDR3 spells CSLAGSQGGLYEQYF. The CDR3 region has the DNA TGCAGCCTTGCGGGCAGTCAGGGGGGCCTTTACGAGCAGTACTTC.

This clonotype was seen only a few times. This chain joins TRBV29-1 and TRBJ2-5; D is possibly TRBD1 (6 bases). The ends were cut back, 6 bases at V and 0 bases at J, with 14 bases in the middle. Germline CDR1 SQVTM, CDR2 ANQGSEA. CDR3 size: 14 residues. The CDR3 nucleotides read TGCAGCGTCCTATCCAGGGGTTACCAAGAGACCCAGTACTTC. Protein: CSVLSRGYQETQYF.

The chain couples TRBV3-1 to TRBJ1-5; maybe TRBD1 (5 bases). Germline CDR1 LGHDT, CDR2 YNNKEL (reference sequence). V lost 4 bases and J lost 3, with 7 bases in between. CDR3 size: 13 residues. The chain's CDR3 is CASSRQLNQPQHF. The CDR3, as DNA: TGTGCCAGCAGCCGACAGCTCAATCAGCCCCAGCATTTT.

This clonotype came up a few times. A much bigger clone sits one base away, suggesting this may be a read error. This chain links TRBV7-9 with TRBJ2-1; TRBD1 or TRBD2 may be the D gene (5 bases each). Per germline, CDR1 SEHNR and CDR2 FQNEAQ (reference sequence). The CDR3 runs to 11 residues. The germline V and J ends were trimmed by 8 bases and 15 bases, with 17 bases remaining between them. The CDR3 region has the DNA TGTGCCAGCCCTAGAGGGGACCAGGTGTTCTTC. Residues: CASPRGDQVFF.

This clonotype was recorded a few times. One junction end does not reproduce the germline sequence, and a read error may be involved. This sequence joins TRBV20-1 and TRBJ1-2, with D perhaps matching TRBD1 (5 bases). The CDR3 is 13 amino acids. Germline CDR1 reads DFQATT; CDR2 reads SNEGSKA (reference sequence). CDR3 loop: CSTRPDTTYGYTF. The CDR3 DNA is TGCAGTACTAGACCGGACACAACCTATGGCTACACCTTC.

Many counts were recorded for this clonotype. The chain carries TRBV27 and TRBJ2-7; 14 bases agree with TRBD2. Unmatched junction bases numbered 12, after V lost 5 bases and J lost 0 bases. Germline CDR1 MNHEY, CDR2 SMNVEV (reference sequence). The CDR3 runs 19 residues. Here the CDR3 reads CASSPKTSGRALSSYEQYF. CDR3 coding DNA: TGTGCCAGCAGTCCCAAGACTAGCGGGAGGGCCCTGAGCTCCTACGAGCAGTACTTC.

This clonotype was seen more than once but under ten times. The gene calls are TRBV10-3 and TRBJ2-3; no clear D gene. This CDR3 region has 15 residues. V dropped 6 bases and J dropped 1 base, with 14 bases sitting between them. CDR1 and CDR2 from the germline V gene are ENHRY and SYGVKD. CDR3 nucleotides: TGTGCCATCAGCCCGGGCCTCGAGGGCACAGATACGCAGTATTTT. It encodes CAISPGLEGTDTQYF.

This clonotype has a handful of counts. This sequence joins TRBV20-1 and TRBJ2-3; 13 bases align to TRBD2. The V gene's germline CDR1 is DFQATT and CDR2 SNEGSKA (reference sequence). J gave up 0 bases and V 3 bases, and 3 bases lay outside the gene matches. The CDR3 sequence is 16 residues long. The CDR3 protein is CSASPTSGRSTDTQYF. The CDR3 nucleotides are TGCAGTGCTAGCCCGACTAGCGGGAGGAGCACAGATACGCAGTATTTT.

This clonotype has a handful of counts. The chain joins TRBV5-1 to TRBJ1-2; weak D call: TRBD1 (5 bases). From germline, CDR1 is SGHRS and CDR2 YFSETQ. Trimming pared 2 bases from V and 6 bases from J, leaving 17 bases between. This CDR3 region has 15 residues. Here the CDR3 DNA reads TGCGCCAGCAGCTTTCTCGTCGGGACGCAGAATGGCTACACCTTC. This sequence encodes CASSFLVGTQNGYTF.

As concerns this clonotype: A clone one base away is much larger, so this may be a read error. The chain carries TRBV20-1 and TRBJ1-2, with 8 nucleotides matching TRBD1. The CDR3 is 14 residues long. The germline gives CDR1 DFQATT, CDR2 SNEGSKA (reference sequence). Here the CDR3 reads CGARHQGASEGYTF. The CDR3 nucleotides read TGCGGTGCTAGACACCAGGGGGCTTCGGAGGGCTACACCTTC.

This sequence joins TRBV4-1 and TRBJ1-2; no clear D. The CDR3 sequence is 15 residues long. The germline V and J ends were trimmed by 1 base and 0 bases, with 9 bases remaining between them. Germline CDR1 is MGHRA and CDR2 is YSYEKL. The DNA for the CDR3 is TGCGCCAGCAGCCAAGTCCCGGAAGCTAACTATGGCTACACCTTC. Amino acids: CASSQVPEANYGYTF.

The CDR3, as DNA: TGTGCCACCGGGAGGGACAGGGGGAGAAATGAGCAGTACTTC. Translating it yields CATGRDRGRNEQYF. The chain combines TRBV6-2 or TRBV6-3 with TRBJ2-7; 11 bases align to TRBD1. Germline V CDR1 and CDR2: MNHEY, SVGEGT. CDR3 length: 14 amino acids. The junction had 12 bases not matched to a gene; V was cut back by 10 bases and J by 7 bases.